The clone carrying this T cell receptor (beta chain) came up a few times. These data belong to a study of T-cell reconstitution after alpha-beta-depleted transplantation in children. Trimming removed 4 bases at V and 3 bases at J, with 15 bases between. This CDR3 has 14 residues. Germline V gene sequence: CDR1 GTSNPN, CDR2 SVGIG (reference sequence). Unique molecular identifiers were used to barcode this TCRbeta library. MiXCR, run by TCRdb on the PCR reads, gives a single entry per CDR3 protein. The sample contains about 130,000 distinct CDR3 sequences, roughly 9% of which appear only once. This chain uses TRBV30 with TRBJ1-2; D gene ambiguous. Sequenced here: PBMCs, mostly from graft donor cells, sampled 180 days after TCRalphabeta/CD19-depleted stem cell transplant. The sequence was collected from a girl under two years old who had a stem cell transplant for combined immunodeficiency, so the T cells may come from the graft donor. CDR3 residues: CAWNPEMVDYGYTF. CDR3 nucleotides: TGTGCCTGGAATCCCGAAATGGTAGACTATGGCTACACCTTC.